The clone carrying this T cell receptor beta chain was seen at least ten times. Its antigen is as yet unknown. These data belong to a study of human T cells and chemical hapten exposure. Study details: Patients' scalps got diphenylcyclopropenone weekly throughout the roughly 25-week study. General observations from the study: Relative to controls, expanded TCRs formed significantly more large CDR3 similarity clusters.

This CDR3 has 15 amino acids. The trim removed 3 bases at V and 4 bases at J, leaving 1 base unmatched. Germline V gene data show CDR1 as SGHTA and CDR2 as FQGNSA. Described time point: patch test 3, about 24 weeks after DPC sensitization. Treatment indicated: therapeutic diphenylcyclopropenone sensitization with weekly scalp DPC. The study extracted total RNA from unfractionated whole blood. Via MiXCR, TCRdb re-called the RACE reads, giving one row per CDR3 protein. The sample lists 75,000 to 90,000 distinct CDR3 sequences, 10% to 12% occurring once. Sequences were derived from whole blood, sampled in connection with sensitization to the hapten diphenylcyclopropenone (DPC). The receptor was isolated from a woman aged 45-65 years with alopecia areata. Some clones in this sample may be carry-over from other donors' samples. This chain links TRBV7-2 with TRBJ2-2, with 11 bases aligning to TRBD2. In DNA, the CDR3 is TGTGCCAGCAGCTTCGGGACTAGCGGCACCGGGGAGCTGTTTTTT. It translates to CASSFGTSGTGELFF. Looking up the rest from reference TRBV7-2 and TRBJ2-2 gives the full variable domain: GAGVSQSPSNKVTEKGKDVELRCDPISGHTALYWYRQSLGQGLEFLIYFQGNSAPDKSGLPSDRFSAERTGGSVSTLTIQRTQQEDSAVYLCASSFGTSGTGELFFGEGSRLTVL.